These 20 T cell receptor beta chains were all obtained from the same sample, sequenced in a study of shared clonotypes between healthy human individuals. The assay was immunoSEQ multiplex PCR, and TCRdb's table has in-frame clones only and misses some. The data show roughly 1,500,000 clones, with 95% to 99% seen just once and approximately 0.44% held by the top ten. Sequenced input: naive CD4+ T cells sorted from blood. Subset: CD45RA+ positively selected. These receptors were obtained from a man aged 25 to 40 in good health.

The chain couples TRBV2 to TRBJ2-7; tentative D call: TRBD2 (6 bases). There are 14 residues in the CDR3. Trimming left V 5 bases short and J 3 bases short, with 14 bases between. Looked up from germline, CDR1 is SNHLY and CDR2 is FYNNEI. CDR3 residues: CASSYARESYEQYF. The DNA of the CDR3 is TGTGCCAGCAGTTATGCCCGGGAGAGCTACGAGCAGTACTTC. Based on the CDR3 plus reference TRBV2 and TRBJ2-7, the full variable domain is EPEVTQTPSHQVTQMGQEVILRCVPISNHLYFYWYRQILGQKVEFLVSFYNNEISEKSEIFDDQFSVERPDGSNFTLKIRSTKLEDSAMYFCASSYARESYEQYFGPGTRLTVT.

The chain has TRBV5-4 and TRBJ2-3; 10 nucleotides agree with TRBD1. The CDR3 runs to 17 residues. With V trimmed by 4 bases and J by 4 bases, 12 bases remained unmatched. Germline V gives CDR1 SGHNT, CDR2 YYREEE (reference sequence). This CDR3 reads CASSLDRGRTGPDTQYF. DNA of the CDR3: TGTGCCAGCAGCCTCGACAGGGGGCGCACGGGCCCAGATACGCAGTATTTT.

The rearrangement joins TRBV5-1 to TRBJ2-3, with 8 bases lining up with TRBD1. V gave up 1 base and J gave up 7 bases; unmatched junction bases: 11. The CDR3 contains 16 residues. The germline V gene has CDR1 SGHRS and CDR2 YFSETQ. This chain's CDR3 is CASSLMAGTGGNTQYF. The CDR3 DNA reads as TGCGCCAGCAGCTTGATGGCCGGGACAGGAGGAAATACGCAGTATTTT.

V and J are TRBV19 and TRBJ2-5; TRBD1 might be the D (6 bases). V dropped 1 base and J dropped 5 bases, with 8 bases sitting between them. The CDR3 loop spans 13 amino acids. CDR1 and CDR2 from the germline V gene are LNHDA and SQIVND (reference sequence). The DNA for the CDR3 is TGTGCCAGTAGTATAGGGGGACACGAGACCCAGTACTTC. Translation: CASSIGGHETQYF.

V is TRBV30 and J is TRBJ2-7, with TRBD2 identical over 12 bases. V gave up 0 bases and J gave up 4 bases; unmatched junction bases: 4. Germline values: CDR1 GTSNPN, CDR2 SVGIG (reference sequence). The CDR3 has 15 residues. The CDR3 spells CAWSVTSGRSYEQYF. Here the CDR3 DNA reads TGTGCCTGGAGTGTAACTAGCGGGAGGTCTTACGAGCAGTACTTC.

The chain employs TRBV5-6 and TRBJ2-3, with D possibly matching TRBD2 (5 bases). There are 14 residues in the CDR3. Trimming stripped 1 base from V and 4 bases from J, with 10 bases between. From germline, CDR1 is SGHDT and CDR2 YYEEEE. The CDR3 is CASSLSGRADTQYF. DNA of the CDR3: TGTGCCAGCAGCTTGTCTGGGCGGGCAGATACGCAGTATTTT.

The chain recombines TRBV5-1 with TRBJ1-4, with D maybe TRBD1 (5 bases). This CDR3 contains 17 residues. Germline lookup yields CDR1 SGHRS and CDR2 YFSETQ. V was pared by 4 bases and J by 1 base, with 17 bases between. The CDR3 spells CASSPGTFRGTNEKLFF. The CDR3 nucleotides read TGCGCCAGCAGCCCGGGGACCTTTAGGGGAACTAATGAAAAACTGTTTTTT.

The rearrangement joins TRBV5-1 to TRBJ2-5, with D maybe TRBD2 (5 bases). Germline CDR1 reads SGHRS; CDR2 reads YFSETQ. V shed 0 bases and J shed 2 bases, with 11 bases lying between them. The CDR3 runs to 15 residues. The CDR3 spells CASSLARLTQETQYF. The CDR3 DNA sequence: TGCGCCAGCAGCTTGGCCCGACTAACGCAAGAGACCCAGTACTTC.

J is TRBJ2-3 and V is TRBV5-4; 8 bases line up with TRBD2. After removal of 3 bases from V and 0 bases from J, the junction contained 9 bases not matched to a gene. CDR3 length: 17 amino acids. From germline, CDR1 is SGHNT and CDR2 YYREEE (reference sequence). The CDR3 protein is CASSSQQLAASTDTQYF. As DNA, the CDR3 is TGTGCCAGCAGCTCACAACAACTAGCGGCTAGCACAGATACGCAGTATTTT.

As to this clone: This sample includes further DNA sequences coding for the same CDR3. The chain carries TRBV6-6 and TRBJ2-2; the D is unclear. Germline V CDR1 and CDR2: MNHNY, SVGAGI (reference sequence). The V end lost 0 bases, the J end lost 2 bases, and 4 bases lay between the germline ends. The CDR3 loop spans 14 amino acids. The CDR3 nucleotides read TGTGCCAGCAGTTACTCGTCAAACACCGGGGAGCTGTTTTTT. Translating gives CASSYSSNTGELFF.

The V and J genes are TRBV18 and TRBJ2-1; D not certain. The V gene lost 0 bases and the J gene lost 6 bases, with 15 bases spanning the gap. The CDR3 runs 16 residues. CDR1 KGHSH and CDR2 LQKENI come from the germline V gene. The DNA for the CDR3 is TGTGCCAGCTCACCACCGGAAGGGAATCGGCGCAATGAGCAGTTCTTC. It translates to CASSPPEGNRRNEQFF.

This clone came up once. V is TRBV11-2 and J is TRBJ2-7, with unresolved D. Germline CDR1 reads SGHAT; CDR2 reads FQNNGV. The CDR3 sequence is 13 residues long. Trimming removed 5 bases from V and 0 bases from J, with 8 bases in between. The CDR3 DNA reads TGTGCCAGCAGCAAGATCTCCTCCTACGAGCAGTACTTC. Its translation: CASSKISSYEQYF.

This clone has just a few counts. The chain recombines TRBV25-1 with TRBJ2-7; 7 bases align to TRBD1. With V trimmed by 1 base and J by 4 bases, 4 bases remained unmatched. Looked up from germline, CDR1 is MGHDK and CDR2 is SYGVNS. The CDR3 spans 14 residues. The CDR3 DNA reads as TGTGCCAGCAGTGAATCGGGACAGATTTACGAGCAGTACTTC. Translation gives CASSESGQIYEQYF.

The CDR3 reads CASSLDGLYGYTF. The CDR3 nucleotides read TGCGCCAGCAGCTTAGATGGATTGTATGGCTACACCTTC. V usage is TRBV5-1 and J usage is TRBJ1-2; D is unresolved. Germline V gene sequence: CDR1 SGHRS, CDR2 YFSETQ. This CDR3 has 13 residues. Trimming took 2 bases from V and 5 from J, leaving 10 bases between them.

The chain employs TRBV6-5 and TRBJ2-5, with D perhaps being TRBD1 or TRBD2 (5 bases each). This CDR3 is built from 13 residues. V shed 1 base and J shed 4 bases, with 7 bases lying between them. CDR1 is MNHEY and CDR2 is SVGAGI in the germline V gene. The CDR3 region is CASSYWGTETQYF. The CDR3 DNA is TGTGCCAGCAGTTACTGGGGGACAGAGACCCAGTACTTC.

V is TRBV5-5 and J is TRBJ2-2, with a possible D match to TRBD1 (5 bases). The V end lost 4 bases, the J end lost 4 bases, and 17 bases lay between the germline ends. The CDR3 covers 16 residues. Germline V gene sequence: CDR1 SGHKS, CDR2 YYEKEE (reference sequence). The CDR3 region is CASSNTWGLGTGELFF. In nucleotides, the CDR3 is TGTGCCAGCAGCAATACGTGGGGCCTGGGCACCGGGGAGCTGTTTTTT.

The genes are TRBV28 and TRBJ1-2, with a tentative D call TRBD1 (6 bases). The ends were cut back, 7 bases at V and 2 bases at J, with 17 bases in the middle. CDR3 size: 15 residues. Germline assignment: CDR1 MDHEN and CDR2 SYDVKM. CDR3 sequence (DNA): TGTGCCAGCATCCGCCCACAGGGTGGAAACTATGGCTACACCTTC. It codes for CASIRPQGGNYGYTF.

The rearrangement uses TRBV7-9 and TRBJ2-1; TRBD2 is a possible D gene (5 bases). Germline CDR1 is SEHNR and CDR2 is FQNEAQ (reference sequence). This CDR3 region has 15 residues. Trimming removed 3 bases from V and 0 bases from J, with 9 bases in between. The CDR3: CASSFLAGSYNEQFF. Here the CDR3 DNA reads TGTGCCAGCAGCTTCTTGGCGGGCTCCTACAATGAGCAGTTCTTC.

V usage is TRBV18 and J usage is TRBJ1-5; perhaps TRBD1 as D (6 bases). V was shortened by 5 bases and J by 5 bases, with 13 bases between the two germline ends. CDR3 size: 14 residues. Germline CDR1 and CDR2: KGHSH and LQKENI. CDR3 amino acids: CASSVVRGDQPQHF. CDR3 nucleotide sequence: TGTGCCAGCTCAGTAGTGAGGGGGGATCAGCCCCAGCATTTT.

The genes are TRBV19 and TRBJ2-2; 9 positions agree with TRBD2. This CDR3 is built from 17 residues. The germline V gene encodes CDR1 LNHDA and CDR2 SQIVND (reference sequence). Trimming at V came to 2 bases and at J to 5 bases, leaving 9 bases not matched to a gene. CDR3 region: CASSIRWGLAQTGELFF. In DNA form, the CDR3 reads TGTGCCAGTAGTATACGGTGGGGACTAGCCCAGACCGGGGAGCTGTTTTTT.